These 32 T cell receptor beta chains share one sample of origin, sequenced in a study of technical replicates of blood from a few donors. Sequencing used immunoSEQ multiplex PCR; TCRdb keeps in-frame clones, though not all of them. The sample lists more than 90,000 clones; about 95% were seen once. Material: T cells isolated from PBMCs. These receptor sequences come from a human donor in good health.

The J gene is TRBJ1-4, the V gene TRBV11-3; D perhaps matches TRBD1 (6 bases). Deletions cut 5 bases from V and 0 bases from J, with 10 bases between. The germline V gene encodes CDR1 SGHNT and CDR2 YENEEA. CDR3 length: 15 residues. The CDR3 bases are TGTGCCAGCAGCCCTAGGACAGCAACTAATGAAAAACTGTTTTTT. Amino acid sequence: CASSPRTATNEKLFF.

The chain joins TRBV9 to TRBJ2-1, with 15 positions matching TRBD2. The CDR3 extends over 14 amino acids. V trimming: 3 bases; J trimming: 15 bases; junction bases outside the gene matches: 7. Germline CDR1 reads SGDLS; CDR2 reads YYNGEE. CDR3 sequence: CASSGGLAGGRVFF. The DNA for the CDR3 is TGTGCCAGCAGCGGGGGACTAGCGGGAGGCCGGGTGTTCTTC. Combining the CDR3 with reference TRBV9 and TRBJ2-1 gives the whole variable domain DSGVTQTPKHLITATGQRVTLRCSPRSGDLSVYWYQQSLDQGLQFLIQYYNGEERAKGNILERFSAQQFPDLHSELNLSSLELGDSALYFCASSGGLAGGRVFFGPGTRLTVL.

The V and J genes are TRBV25-1 and TRBJ2-1; 9 bases match TRBD2. In germline, CDR1 is MGHDK, CDR2 SYGVNS. The CDR3 has 15 amino acids. With 6 bases clipped from V and 9 bases from J, the junction kept 12 bases outside the gene matches. CDR3 nucleotides: TGTGCCAGCAGCGATAGCGGGAGTCTTCCGATTGAGCAGTTCTTC. Translated: CASSDSGSLPIEQFF.

The rearrangement joins TRBV11-2 to TRBJ2-1; TRBD2 matches at 9 bases. The CDR3 spans 15 residues. CDR1 is SGHAT, CDR2 FQNNGV, per germline. The trim removed 5 bases at V and 8 bases at J, leaving 10 bases unmatched. Here the CDR3 DNA reads TGTGCCAGCAGCCCCAACCCGGGACTAGCCTATGAGCAGTTCTTC. The encoded protein is CASSPNPGLAYEQFF. Drawing the rest from reference TRBV11-2 and TRBJ2-1, the complete variable domain is EAGVAQSPRYKIIEKRQSVAFWCNPISGHATLYWYQQILGQGPKLLIQFQNNGVVDDSQLPKDRFSAERLKGVDSTLKIQPAKLEDSAVYLCASSPNPGLAYEQFFGPGTRLTVL.

The chain links TRBV5-1 to TRBJ2-7, with D tentatively TRBD1 (6 bases). V gave up 4 bases and J gave up 3 bases, with 17 bases separating them. The CDR3 totals 15 residues. Germline CDR1 reads SGHRS; CDR2 reads YFSETQ. CDR3 residues: CASSPARDILYEQYF. CDR3 coding DNA: TGCGCCAGCAGCCCTGCGAGGGACATTCTCTACGAGCAGTACTTC. Full variable domain (missing parts from reference TRBV5-1 and TRBJ2-7): KAGVTQTPRYLIKTRGQQVTLSCSPISGHRSVSWYQQTPGQGLQFLFEYFSETQRNKGNFPGRFSGRQFSNSRSEMNVSTLELGDSALYLCASSPARDILYEQYFGPGTRLTVT.

The V gene is TRBV9, the J gene TRBJ2-7; D may be TRBD2 (5 bases). This CDR3 is 12 amino acids long. The germline V gene encodes CDR1 SGDLS and CDR2 YYNGEE. Trimming left V 3 bases short and J 6 bases short, with 10 bases between. In nucleotides, the CDR3 is TGTGCCAGCAGCGAAAGAGGGCCCGAGCAGTACTTC. Translation gives CASSERGPEQYF.

The chain links TRBV4-2 to TRBJ1-1, with D perhaps matching TRBD1 (6 bases). The V gene lost 1 base and the J gene lost 2 bases, with 11 bases spanning the gap. Germline CDR1 is LGHNA and CDR2 is YNFKEQ. This CDR3 region has 15 residues. The CDR3 reads CASSQADRENTEAFF. As DNA, the CDR3 is TGTGCCAGCAGCCAAGCGGACAGAGAAAACACTGAAGCTTTCTTT.

This clone appeared a single time. The rearrangement links TRBV6-1 to TRBJ1-4; D may be TRBD1 (5 bases). Trimming took 11 bases from V and 4 from J, leaving 14 bases between them. CDR1 is MNHNS, CDR2 SASEGT, per germline. The CDR3 is made up of 13 amino acids. The CDR3 DNA is TGTGCCGCGAGGACGGGACTTAATGAAAAACTGTTTTTT. Residues: CAARTGLNEKLFF.

The chain combines TRBV9 with TRBJ1-3; the match to TRBD1 covers 7 bases. Trimming removed 0 bases from V and 0 bases from J; junction bases left unmatched: 3. The CDR3 contains 16 residues. Germline CDR1 is SGDLS and CDR2 is YYNGEE. The CDR3 sequence is CASSVAGDSSGNTIYF. CDR3 nucleotides: TGTGCCAGCAGCGTAGCTGGGGACAGCTCTGGAAACACCATATATTTT.

The chain recombines TRBV18 with TRBJ2-2, with TRBD2 identical over 7 bases. The germline gives CDR1 KGHSH, CDR2 LQKENI. The CDR3 covers 15 residues. After removal of 3 bases from V and 2 bases from J, the junction contained 3 bases not matched to a gene. The CDR3 DNA reads TGTGCCAGCTCACCGACTAGCAGTAACACCGGGGAGCTGTTTTTT. Translation: CASSPTSSNTGELFF.

The chain has TRBV19 and TRBJ2-5; 11 nucleotides align to TRBD1. Trimming at V came to 5 bases and at J to 5 bases, leaving 7 bases not matched to a gene. Germline V gives CDR1 LNHDA, CDR2 SQIVND (reference sequence). There are 15 residues in the CDR3. The CDR3 DNA sequence: TGTGCCAGTAGTCTCGGACAGGGGGCATGGGAGACCCAGTACTTC. This translates into CASSLGQGAWETQYF.

A few counts support this clone. The chain recombines TRBV27 with TRBJ2-2; D gene ambiguous. Trimming cost V 7 bases and J 8 bases, with 14 bases left between them. CDR1 and CDR2 from the germline V gene are MNHEY and SMNVEV (reference sequence). The CDR3 runs to 13 residues. The CDR3 region is CASTLDFQGELFF. For the CDR3, the DNA is TGTGCCAGCACCCTAGATTTTCAGGGGGAGCTGTTTTTT.

The chain combines TRBV7-9 with TRBJ2-2; 16 nucleotides agree with TRBD2. Germline CDR1 reads SEHNR; CDR2 reads FQNEAQ (reference sequence). The V segment lost 3 bases and the J segment 3 bases; nucleotides outside the gene matches: 4. This CDR3 has 18 residues. The CDR3 sequence is CASSFVGLAGGYTGELFF. In nucleotides, the CDR3 is TGTGCCAGCAGCTTTGTGGGACTAGCGGGAGGGTACACCGGGGAGCTGTTTTTT.

This chain uses TRBV4-3 with TRBJ2-7, with D unclear. Germline V gene sequence: CDR1 LGHNA, CDR2 YSLEER. The ends were cut back, 4 bases at V and 6 bases at J, with 10 bases in the middle. CDR3 length: 12 amino acids. The CDR3 region is CASSPTNGEQYF. DNA for the CDR3: TGCGCCAGCAGCCCTACGAACGGCGAGCAGTACTTC.

The chain combines TRBV28 with TRBJ2-7; D not certain. The germline CDR1 and CDR2 sequences are MDHEN and SYDVKM. This CDR3 region has 12 residues. V lost 3 bases to trimming and J lost 4 bases, with 7 bases between them. The CDR3 DNA is TGTGCCAGCAGTTTTCCCTATTACGAGCAGTACTTC. This encodes CASSFPYYEQYF.

The chain's CDR3 is CASSAEREWNEQFF. Here the CDR3 DNA reads TGTGCCAGCAGTGCAGAGCGGGAGTGGAATGAGCAGTTCTTC. The rearrangement uses TRBV2 and TRBJ2-1; 8 bases are a match to TRBD2. Germline lookup yields CDR1 SNHLY and CDR2 FYNNEI. The CDR3 contains 14 residues. Trimming removed 4 bases from V and 7 bases from J; junction bases left unmatched: 6. Complete variable domain (other parts from reference TRBV2 and TRBJ2-1): EPEVTQTPSHQVTQMGQEVILRCVPISNHLYFYWYRQILGQKVEFLVSFYNNEISEKSEIFDDQFSVERPDGSNFTLKIRSTKLEDSAMYFCASSAEREWNEQFFGPGTRLTVL.

This rearrangement joins TRBV7-9 to TRBJ2-3; 8 nucleotides agree with TRBD2. The germline CDR1 and CDR2 sequences are SEHNR and FQNEAQ (reference sequence). This CDR3 has 15 amino acids. Trimming cost V 6 bases and J 6 bases; bases outside gene matches: 11. CDR3 sequence: CASSIGLAEWDTQYF. DNA for the CDR3: TGTGCCAGCAGTATCGGACTAGCAGAATGGGATACGCAGTATTTT. Complete variable domain (other parts from reference TRBV7-9 and TRBJ2-3): DTGVSQNPRHKITKRGQNVTFRCDPISEHNRLYWYRQTLGQGPEFLTYFQNEAQLEKSRLLSDRFSAERPKGSFSTLEIQRTEQGDSAMYLCASSIGLAEWDTQYFGPGTRLTVL.

The CDR3 DNA reads TGCGCCAGCAGCTCACGTATACCCGGGACTAGCGGTAACAATGAGCAGTTCTTC. Translated, it gives CASSSRIPGTSGNNEQFF. The chain has TRBV4-1 and TRBJ2-1; TRBD2 aligns across 11 bases. The CDR3 spans 18 residues. V was pared by 5 bases and J by 5 bases, with 14 bases of the junction left unmatched. Germline V CDR1 and CDR2: MGHRA, YSYEKL.

The chain recombines TRBV18 with TRBJ1-5, with D possibly being TRBD1 (6 bases). This CDR3 has 13 residues. V was cut by 2 bases and J by 7 bases, with 9 bases left in between. Germline lookup yields CDR1 KGHSH and CDR2 LQKENI. The CDR3 DNA follows: TGTGCCAGCTCACCAGGCCAGGGGCAGCCCCAGCATTTT. As protein: CASSPGQGQPQHF.

This chain uses TRBV10-3 with TRBJ2-6; D remains unclear. Germline V gives CDR1 ENHRY, CDR2 SYGVKD. This CDR3 has 16 residues. V was shortened by 0 bases and J by 0 bases, with 6 bases between the two germline ends. The CDR3 is CAISESWSSGANVLTF. The CDR3 DNA sequence: TGTGCCATCAGTGAGTCCTGGAGCTCTGGGGCCAACGTCCTGACTTTC.

V and J are TRBV11-2 and TRBJ2-1, with D possibly being TRBD2 (6 bases). The germline gives CDR1 SGHAT, CDR2 FQNNGV. The ends were cut back, 8 bases at V and 4 bases at J, with 18 bases in the middle. CDR3 size: 15 residues. In nucleotides, the CDR3 is TGTGCCAGCGTCCTACGACGGGGACTTTACAATGAGCAGTTCTTC. It specifies CASVLRRGLYNEQFF.

The chain employs TRBV7-9 and TRBJ2-3; possibly TRBD2 for D (6 bases). The germline V and J ends were trimmed by 4 bases and 1 base, with 12 bases remaining between them. The CDR3 consists of 15 residues. Germline V gene lookup returns CDR1 SEHNR and CDR2 FQNEAQ (reference sequence). The CDR3 DNA is TGTGCCAGCAGCTCGGGACTTGGTGGCACAGATACGCAGTATTTT. Translation: CASSSGLGGTDTQYF.

The rearrangement joins TRBV5-4 to TRBJ2-1; the match to TRBD2 covers 9 bases. CDR1 SGHNT and CDR2 YYREEE come from the germline V gene (reference sequence). The CDR3 is 15 residues long. Trimming cost V 0 bases and J 9 bases; bases outside gene matches: 7. In DNA form, the CDR3 reads TGTGCCAGCAGCTTGGAATGGGGACTAGCATCTGAGCAGTTCTTC. The encoded protein is CASSLEWGLASEQFF.

The chain employs TRBV27 and TRBJ2-1, with D possibly matching TRBD2 (5 bases). There are 12 residues in the CDR3. Looked up from germline, CDR1 is MNHEY and CDR2 is SMNVEV (reference sequence). V was clipped by 7 bases and J by 8 bases, with 12 bases between them. The CDR3 reads CASIGGGHEQFF. CDR3 DNA: TGTGCCAGCATTGGCGGAGGTCATGAGCAGTTCTTC.

This chain links TRBV11-2 with TRBJ2-1, with a weak D call TRBD1 (6 bases). Germline assignment: CDR1 SGHAT and CDR2 FQNNGV. The CDR3 consists of 15 residues. The V gene lost 6 bases and the J gene lost 7 bases, with 19 bases spanning the gap. CDR3 sequence: CASRSIGGEVNEQFF. In DNA form, the CDR3 reads TGTGCCAGCAGATCCATAGGGGGAGAAGTTAATGAGCAGTTCTTC.

In this sample, this clone turned up once. The chain has TRBV9 and TRBJ2-5; D gene ambiguous. Trimming stripped 0 bases from V and 2 bases from J, with 11 bases between. In germline, CDR1 is SGDLS, CDR2 YYNGEE. This CDR3 spans 15 amino acids. The CDR3 here is CASSVGGRIQETQYF. The CDR3 nucleotides are TGTGCCAGCAGCGTAGGAGGCAGAATTCAAGAGACCCAGTACTTC. Together with reference TRBV9 and TRBJ2-5, the CDR3 gives the full variable domain: DSGVTQTPKHLITATGQRVTLRCSPRSGDLSVYWYQQSLDQGLQFLIQYYNGEERAKGNILERFSAQQFPDLHSELNLSSLELGDSALYFCASSVGGRIQETQYFGPGTRLLVL.

V is TRBV19 and J is TRBJ2-1, with 10 bases that match TRBD2. This CDR3 region has 15 residues. CDR1 and CDR2 from the germline V gene are LNHDA and SQIVND (reference sequence). The trim removed 7 bases at V and 6 bases at J, leaving 9 bases unmatched. CDR3 sequence: CASIGEREGLNEQFF. Here the CDR3 DNA reads TGTGCCAGTATTGGGGAGCGGGAGGGCCTCAATGAGCAGTTCTTC.

This clone was seen just once. The chain carries TRBV19 and TRBJ1-4; D remains unclear. Germline CDR1 and CDR2: LNHDA and SQIVND (reference sequence). V lost 6 bases to trimming and J lost 5 bases, with 19 bases between them. The CDR3 loop spans 16 amino acids. The CDR3, as DNA: TGTGCCAGTAGAGTTTTTGGAGGCCTCTCGAATGAAAAACTGTTTTTT. It is translated as CASRVFGGLSNEKLFF.

This chain connects TRBV5-1 to TRBJ2-7; 7 bases agree with TRBD1. V lost 0 bases to trimming and J lost 3 bases; unmatched junction nucleotides: 3. The CDR3 spans 14 residues. The germline CDR1 and CDR2 sequences are SGHRS and YFSETQ. CDR3 loop: CASSLEGAIYEQYF. Here the CDR3 DNA reads TGCGCCAGCAGCTTGGAGGGGGCAATCTACGAGCAGTACTTC.

This chain uses TRBV7-2 with TRBJ1-2, with D unclear. The germline V gene encodes CDR1 SGHTA and CDR2 FQGNSA. The V gene lost 1 base and the J gene lost 3 bases, with 9 bases spanning the gap. This CDR3 has 14 amino acids. The CDR3 spells CASSLVGDHYGYTF. CDR3 coding DNA: TGTGCCAGCAGCTTAGTAGGAGACCACTATGGCTACACCTTC.

V gene TRBV20-1 combines with J gene TRBJ1-4; unclear D gene. The V end lost 5 bases, the J end lost 6 bases, and 7 bases lay between the germline ends. This CDR3 region has 11 residues. Per the germline V gene, CDR1 is DFQATT and CDR2 is SNEGSKA (reference sequence). The CDR3 sequence: CSAVSDEKLFF. The CDR3 DNA sequence: TGCAGTGCTGTCTCCGATGAAAAACTGTTTTTT.

This chain links TRBV2 with TRBJ2-7, with 9 bases lining up with TRBD1. CDR1 SNHLY and CDR2 FYNNEI come from the germline V gene. V lost 5 bases to trimming and J lost 0 bases; unmatched junction nucleotides: 8. The CDR3 loop spans 16 amino acids. CDR3 nucleotides: TGTGCCAGCAGTAAGGGACAGGGATTAACCTCCTACGAGCAGTACTTC. Protein product: CASSKGQGLTSYEQYF.